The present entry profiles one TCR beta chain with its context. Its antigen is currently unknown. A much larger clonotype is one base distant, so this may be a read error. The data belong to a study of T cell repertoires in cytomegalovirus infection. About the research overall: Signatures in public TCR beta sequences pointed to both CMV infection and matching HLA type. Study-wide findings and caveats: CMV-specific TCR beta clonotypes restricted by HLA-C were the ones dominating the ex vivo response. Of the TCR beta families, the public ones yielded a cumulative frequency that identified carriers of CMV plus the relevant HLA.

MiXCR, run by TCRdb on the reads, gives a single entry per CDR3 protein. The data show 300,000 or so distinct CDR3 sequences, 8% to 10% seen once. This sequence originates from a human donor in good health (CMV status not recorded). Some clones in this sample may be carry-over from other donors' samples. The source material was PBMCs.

The CDR3 reads CASGVVAGFTEAFF. The CDR3 nucleotides are TGTGCCAGCGGCGTAGTCGCAGGGTTCACTGAAGCTTTCTTT. The chain has TRBV9 and TRBJ1-1; D may be TRBD1 (5 bases). Looked up from germline, CDR1 is SGDLS and CDR2 is YYNGEE. The CDR3 runs 14 residues.